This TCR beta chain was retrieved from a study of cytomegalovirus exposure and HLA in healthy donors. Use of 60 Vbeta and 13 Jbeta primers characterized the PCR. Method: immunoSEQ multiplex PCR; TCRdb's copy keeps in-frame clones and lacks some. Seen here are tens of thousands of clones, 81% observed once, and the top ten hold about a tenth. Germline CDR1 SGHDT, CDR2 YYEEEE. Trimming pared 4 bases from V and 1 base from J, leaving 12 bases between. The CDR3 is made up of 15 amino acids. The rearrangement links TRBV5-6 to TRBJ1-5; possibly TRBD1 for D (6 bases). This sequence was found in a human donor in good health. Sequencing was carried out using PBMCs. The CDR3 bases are TGTGCCAGCAGCCACAGGGATTTGAGCAATCAGCCCCAGCATTTT. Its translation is CASSHRDLSNQPQHF.